Listed below are T cell receptor beta chains from one sample, sequenced in a study of cytomegalovirus exposure and HLA in healthy donors. The protocol was immunoSEQ multiplex PCR, while the TCRdb copy is restricted to in-frame clones and leaves out a portion. This sample has 90,000 to 110,000 clones, with approximately 80% found just once. The source material was PBMCs. The receptors were sampled from a male donor in good health and CMV-seronegative. The CDR3 runs from the conserved cysteine through the conserved F or W. The D gene is left open where the match is weak. Clone size is shown for a subset of rows, as once, few, many or a class of expanded clone.

.	.	TRBV7-2	TRBJ2-7	TGTGCCAGCAGCCTACGCCGTTACGAGCAGTACTTC	CASSLRRYEQYF
.	TRBD2	TRBV5-1	TRBJ2-1	TGCGCCAGCAGCTTGAGGGCAGCGGGAATGGATGAGCAGTTCTTC	CASSLRAAGMDEQFF
.	.	TRBV27	TRBJ1-1	TGTGCCAGCAGTTTATCGATGGGGAGCGTGGGGGGTTTCTTT	CASSLSMGSVGGFF
.	TRBD1	TRBV6-1	TRBJ2-7	TGTGCCAGCAGTGATCTGATCGGGACAGGGTTGTACTTC	CASSDLIGTGLYF
.	.	TRBV29-1	TRBJ2-3	TGCAGCGTTGTGTTTTCTTCGGATACGCAGTATTTT	CSVVFSSDTQYF
.	TRBD2	TRBV19	TRBJ2-1	TGTGCCAGCCATACTAGCGGAGGGACCTACAATGAGCAGTTCTTC	CASHTSGGTYNEQFF
.	.	TRBV20-1	TRBJ2-1	TGCAGTGCTACCAAACACGAGCAGTTCTTC	CSATKHEQFF
many	TRBD2	TRBV5-1	TRBJ2-2	TGCGCCAGCAGCTTGTCTAGCGGGAGAACCGGGGAGCTGTTTTTT	CASSLSSGRTGELFF
.	TRBD2	TRBV28	TRBJ2-1	TGTGCCAGCGCTTTCTCGAGCGGGAGAAAACACAATGAGCAGTTCTTC	CASAFSSGRKHNEQFF
.	.	TRBV12-1	TRBJ1-1	TGTGCCAGCCGACAGGGGGTGGAAACTGAAGCTTTCTTT	CASRQGVETEAFF
once	.	TRBV6-5	TRBJ1-1	TGTGCCAGCAGTTACTGGCGGGATCTTAACACTGAAGCTTTCTTT	CASSYWRDLNTEAFF
once	TRBD1	TRBV13	TRBJ1-2	TGTGCCAGCAGCCGAGACAGGGCGAACTATGGCTACACCTTC	CASSRDRANYGYTF
.	TRBD1	TRBV5-5	TRBJ2-7	TGTGCCAGCAGCGGACTCGGGACAGGGGAAGGCGAGCAGTACTTC	CASSGLGTGEGEQYF
.	.	TRBV19	TRBJ2-7	TGTGCCAGTAGTGCTAGTCTTCTCTCCCACTCCTACGAGCAGTACTTC	CASSASLLSHSYEQYF
.	.	TRBV5-1	TRBJ1-1	TGCGCCAGCAGCTTGGGGGAAAGGGGCACTGAAGCTTTCTTT	CASSLGERGTEAFF
.	TRBD1	TRBV30	TRBJ2-7	TGTGCCTGGAATAGGGACAGAGGCTACGAGCAGTACTTC	CAWNRDRGYEQYF
.	TRBD1	TRBV5-5	TRBJ1-5	TGTGCCAGCAGCTTGGTTGGGGGGGACAGGGGGCACCAGCCCCAGCATTTT	CASSLVGGDRGHQPQHF
few	TRBD2	TRBV19	TRBJ2-1	TGTGCCAGTAGTATAGTGACTAGCGGGTCGGGTGAGCAGTTCTTC	CASSIVTSGSGEQFF
.	TRBD1	TRBV4-3	TRBJ2-7	TGCGCCAGCAGCTTTCAAGGACAGGGGGCAGACGAGCAGTACTTC	CASSFQGQGADEQYF
.	.	TRBV7-9	TRBJ1-2	TGTGCCAGCAGCTTAAGCGGATACCTCTATGGCTACACCTTC	CASSLSGYLYGYTF
.	.	TRBV2	TRBJ2-1	TGTGCCAGCAGTCAGGGCAGTACCTACAATGAGCAGTTCTTC	CASSQGSTYNEQFF
.	.	TRBV6-1	TRBJ1-2	TGTGCCAGCAATGGGATAGGAACAGGTGATGGCTACACCTTC	CASNGIGTGDGYTF
few	TRBD1	TRBV5-1	TRBJ1-1	TGCGCCAGCAGCACGACAGGGGTTTACACTGAAGCTTTCTTT	CASSTTGVYTEAFF
.	TRBD1	TRBV13	TRBJ1-6	TGTGCCAGCAGCTTAGGGGACAGGGAAAATTCACCCCTCCACTTT	CASSLGDRENSPLHF
.	TRBD1	TRBV4-1	TRBJ2-5	TGCGCCAGCAGCCAAGCAGGGGGAGAGACCCAGTACTTC	CASSQAGGETQYF
.	TRBD1	TRBV10-1	TRBJ2-7	TGCGCCAGCAGCACCGGGACAGGGGATCGAGAGCAGTACTTC	CASSTGTGDREQYF
.	.	TRBV27	TRBJ2-5	TGTGCCAGCAGTTTCGGCATGGCGGGACAAGAGACCCAGTACTTC	CASSFGMAGQETQYF
many	TRBD1	TRBV19	TRBJ2-7	TGTGCCAGTAGTGTCATCAGGACAGGGGGTTTCTACGAGCAGTACTTC	CASSVIRTGGFYEQYF
.	TRBD2	TRBV5-4	TRBJ2-7	TGTGCCAGCAGCGAATCCACCGGACTAGCGGGAAACGAGCAGTACTTC	CASSESTGLAGNEQYF
.	TRBD1	TRBV4-1	TRBJ2-5	TGCGCCAGCAGCCGCGGACAGGGCAACCAAGAGACCCAGTACTTC	CASSRGQGNQETQYF
once	.	TRBV7-8	TRBJ1-4	TGTGCCAGCAGCTTAACGGAGGTTAATGAAAAACTGTTTTTT	CASSLTEVNEKLFF
once	.	TRBV5-3	TRBJ2-1	TGTGCCAGAAGCTTGGCCGGGGGAAACAATGAGCAGTTCTTC	CARSLAGGNNEQFF
.	.	TRBV7-2	TRBJ1-3	TGTGCCAGCAGTAGGGGGTCTGGAAACACCATATATTTT	CASSRGSGNTIYF
.	TRBD2	TRBV5-8	TRBJ2-1	TGTGCCAGCAGCTTGGCTCGGACTAGCGGGGGTAGCTCCTACAATGAGCAGTTCTTC	CASSLARTSGGSSYNEQFF
.	TRBD1	TRBV9	TRBJ1-2	TGTGCCAGCAGCGTAGATGTGGCAGGGGGGATTTATGGCTACACCTTC	CASSVDVAGGIYGYTF
.	TRBD2	TRBV29-1	TRBJ2-2	TGCAGCGTGACGAACCCGGGACTAGTTTCCGGGGAGCTGTTTTTT	CSVTNPGLVSGELFF
.	TRBD1	TRBV9	TRBJ1-4	TGTGCCAGCAGCGTAGCCGCAGGGGGAGAAAAACTGTTTTTT	CASSVAAGGEKLFF
.	TRBD2	TRBV9	TRBJ2-7	TGTGCCAGCAGCGAATCTAGCGGGCTCTCCTACGAGCAGTACTTC	CASSESSGLSYEQYF
.	TRBD2	TRBV28	TRBJ2-1	TGTGCCAGCAGACCCCCCCTTAGCGGGACTATTGAGCAGTTCTTC	CASRPPLSGTIEQFF
.	TRBD1	TRBV27	TRBJ1-1	TGTGCCAGCAGTTTATTCCCCTACGGGACAGGCGAAGCTTTCTTT	CASSLFPYGTGEAFF
.	.	TRBV9	TRBJ1-2	TGTGCCAGCAGCGCGGGGGGGGGATCTGGCTACACCTTC	CASSAGGGSGYTF
.	.	TRBV7-8	TRBJ2-7	TGTGCCAGCAGCTATCCACCGCGGCGCGAGCAGTACTTC	CASSYPPRREQYF
.	TRBD2	TRBV7-3	TRBJ2-3	TGTGCCAGCAGCTCCGGGACTAGCGGGCTTACGCAGTATTTT	CASSSGTSGLTQYF
.	TRBD1	TRBV28	TRBJ1-4	TGTGCCAGCAGTCTAACTTGGGACAGGGAATTGGTTATGGCTAATGAAAAACTGTTTTTT	CASSLTWDRELVMANEKLFF
once	TRBD1	TRBV6-1	TRBJ1-4	TGTGCCAGCATTGGGACAGGGGCTAATGAAGGGCTGTTTTTT	CASIGTGANEGLFF
.	TRBD2	TRBV5-6	TRBJ2-7	TGTGCCAGCAGCTTGTCCCGGAGGGCGGGAGGGAACTCCTACGAGCAGTACTTC	CASSLSRRAGGNSYEQYF
.	.	TRBV28	TRBJ2-7	TGTGCCAGCAGTTACAGCACTTCCTACGAGCAGTACTTC	CASSYSTSYEQYF
.	.	TRBV4-3	TRBJ2-7	TGCGCCAGCAGCCAAGATAGCAGGGAACCCTACGAGCAGTACTTC	CASSQDSREPYEQYF
.	TRBD1	TRBV4-1	TRBJ2-2	TGCGCCAGCAGCCGCGACAGGGGGCAGGACACCGGGGAGCTGTTTTTT	CASSRDRGQDTGELFF
.	.	TRBV4-3	TRBJ2-2	TGCGCCAGCAGCCAAGGGCGACAGAACACCGGGGAGCTGTTTTTT	CASSQGRQNTGELFF
.	TRBD1	TRBV29-1	TRBJ2-7	TGCAGCGTTGAATCGGGACAGGGGGCCTACGAGCAGTACTTC	CSVESGQGAYEQYF